One sample yielded the 28 T cell receptor beta chains listed below, sequenced in a study of blood T cell repertoires in COVID-19. Produced via immunoSEQ multiplex PCR; TCRdb's table is partial and in-frame only. The sample has some 160,000 clones; around 82% are singletons. The sample was peripheral blood. The receptors stem from a man in his sixties with acute or convalescent COVID-19.

V usage is TRBV2 and J usage is TRBJ2-2; 8 nucleotides align to TRBD1. V was clipped by 8 bases and J by 7 bases; unmatched bases: 6. In germline, CDR1 is SNHLY, CDR2 FYNNEI. This CDR3 is built from 13 residues. The CDR3 DNA reads as TGTGCCAGCGGTGGACAGGGCGGCGGGGAGCTGTTTTTT. This codes for CASGGQGGGELFF.

This rearrangement joins TRBV2 to TRBJ1-2; 7 bases fit TRBD1. The CDR3 covers 13 residues. V lost 5 bases, J lost 6 bases, and 6 bases stayed unmatched. CDR1 SNHLY and CDR2 FYNNEI come from the germline V gene. Here the CDR3 DNA reads TGTGCCAGCAGTCCTTGGACAGGTGATGGCTACACCTTC. Translating gives CASSPWTGDGYTF.

CDR3 in amino acids: CASSPAGVSVNIQYF. CDR3 coding DNA: TGTGCCAGCAGCCCCGCGGGGGTTTCTGTAAACATTCAGTACTTC. V is TRBV6-5 and J is TRBJ2-4; 7 nucleotides agree with TRBD2. The germline V gene has CDR1 MNHEY and CDR2 SVGAGI. Trimming removed 6 bases from V and 6 bases from J; junction bases left unmatched: 11. This CDR3 comprises 15 residues.

J is TRBJ2-1 and V is TRBV5-1, with D tentatively TRBD1 (6 bases). CDR1 and CDR2 (germline): SGHRS, YFSETQ. The CDR3 sequence is 17 residues long. V lost 1 base to trimming and J lost 6 bases, with 20 bases between them. Here the CDR3 reads CASSLPRAQGPLNEQFF. In nucleotides, the CDR3 is TGCGCCAGCAGCTTGCCACGCGCGCAGGGGCCCCTCAATGAGCAGTTCTTC.

This chain uses TRBV5-6 with TRBJ1-4; 9 bases match TRBD1. V lost 2 bases, J lost 8 bases, and 1 base stayed unmatched. Germline V gene lookup returns CDR1 SGHDT and CDR2 YYEEEE. CDR3 size: 13 residues. DNA of the CDR3: TGTGCCAGCAGCTTTGGACAGGGGGAAAAACTGTTTTTT. It yields the protein CASSFGQGEKLFF. Variable domain in full (rest from reference TRBV5-6 and TRBJ1-4): DAGVTQSPTHLIKTRGQQVTLRCSPKSGHDTVSWYQQALGQGPQFIFQYYEEEERQRGNFPDRFSGHQFPNYSSELNVNALLLGDSALYLCASSFGQGEKLFFGSGTQLSVL.

CDR3: CAWSVGLAGGSFSYEQYF. CDR3 nucleotides: TGTGCCTGGAGTGTAGGACTAGCGGGAGGTTCCTTCTCCTACGAGCAGTACTTC. The rearrangement joins TRBV30 to TRBJ2-7; TRBD2 aligns across 14 bases. V lost 0 bases and J lost 0; bases outside the gene matches: 7. This CDR3 is built from 18 residues. The V gene's germline CDR1 is GTSNPN and CDR2 SVGIG (reference sequence).

The chain employs TRBV11-3 and TRBJ2-2; D ambiguous. The CDR3 contains 16 residues. V lost 0 bases and J 0 bases, leaving 8 bases between the germline ends. Germline CDR1 reads SGHNT; CDR2 reads YENEEA. CDR3 in amino acids: CASSLDWSANTGELFF. The CDR3 DNA reads as TGTGCCAGCAGCTTAGACTGGTCAGCGAACACCGGGGAGCTGTTTTTT.

This clone was seen a few times. V is TRBV14 and J is TRBJ1-3; TRBD1 matches at 8 bases. This CDR3 is 15 amino acids long. CDR1 is SGHDN and CDR2 is FVKESK in the germline V gene. Unmatched junction bases numbered 8, after V lost 4 bases and J lost 6 bases. As DNA, the CDR3 is TGTGCCAGCAGCCGCCTAACAGGGGGGGAAAACACCATATATTTT. As protein: CASSRLTGGENTIYF.

The V gene is TRBV18, the J gene TRBJ1-4; perhaps TRBD1 as D (5 bases). V lost 3 bases and J lost 4, with 18 bases in between. CDR3 length: 17 residues. The V gene's germline CDR1 is KGHSH and CDR2 LQKENI. CDR3 bases: TGTGCCAGCTCACCCCAGGGAGGTCGGGAAGATAATGAAAAACTGTTTTTT. It yields the protein CASSPQGGREDNEKLFF.

This clone has a count of ten or more. Other nucleotide sequences in the sample specify the same CDR3. This chain uses TRBV25-1 with TRBJ2-7; 8 bases align to TRBD1. CDR1 and CDR2 (germline): MGHDK, SYGVNS. Trimming at V came to 4 bases and at J to 4 bases, leaving 0 bases not matched to a gene. This CDR3 is built from 12 residues. The CDR3 sequence: CASSGQGYEQYF. The CDR3 DNA follows: TGTGCCAGCAGTGGACAGGGGTACGAGCAGTACTTC.

The V call is TRBV14, the J call TRBJ2-3; 9 bases fit TRBD2. Germline CDR1 reads SGHDN; CDR2 reads FVKESK. Unmatched junction bases numbered 7, after V lost 1 base and J lost 5 bases. CDR3 length: 16 residues. The CDR3 reads CASSQVGGRAGDTQYF. For the CDR3, the DNA is TGTGCCAGCAGCCAAGTCGGCGGGAGGGCCGGAGATACGCAGTATTTT. The entire variable domain, with the rest obtained from reference TRBV14 and TRBJ2-3, is as follows: EAGVTQFPSHSVIEKGQTVTLRCDPISGHDNLYWYRRVMGKEIKFLLHFVKESKQDESGMPNNRFLAERTGGTYSTLKVQPAELEDSGVYFCASSQVGGRAGDTQYFGPGTRLTVL.

The V call is TRBV6-5, the J call TRBJ2-7, with D possibly matching TRBD2 (6 bases). Germline CDR1 reads MNHEY; CDR2 reads SVGAGI. The CDR3 totals 13 residues. The V and J ends lost 7 bases and 3 bases respectively, with 13 bases between them. CDR3 amino acids: CASTRDSRYEQYF. The CDR3 DNA reads TGTGCCAGCACCCGGGACTCTCGCTACGAGCAGTACTTC.

This chain links TRBV10-1 with TRBJ1-1; maybe TRBD1 (5 bases). Trimming pared 3 bases from V and 0 bases from J, leaving 17 bases between. CDR1 and CDR2 from the germline V gene are WNHNN and SYGVQD (reference sequence). The CDR3 totals 17 residues. The CDR3 nucleotides read TGCGCCAGCAGTGACAGGGCCACTACAAATATGAACACTGAAGCTTTCTTT. Amino acid sequence: CASSDRATTNMNTEAFF.

This sequence joins TRBV10-3 and TRBJ2-2; a weak D match, TRBD2 (5 bases). The CDR3 contains 15 residues. Germline loops: CDR1 ENHRY, CDR2 SYGVKD. Trimming shortened V by 4 bases and J by 6 bases, and 15 bases separated the two germline ends. CDR3 sequence: CAISVNEGASGELFF. CDR3 bases: TGTGCCATCAGTGTCAACGAGGGAGCGTCCGGGGAGCTGTTTTTT.

The J gene is TRBJ2-2, the V gene TRBV19, with D possibly TRBD2 on 5 matching bases. Germline loops: CDR1 LNHDA, CDR2 SQIVND (reference sequence). This CDR3 contains 11 residues. V was clipped by 11 bases and J by 5 bases, with 9 bases between them. The CDR3 loop reads CASQRTGELFF. The CDR3 bases are TGTGCCTCACAGCGGACCGGGGAGCTGTTTTTT.

This chain connects TRBV7-2 to TRBJ2-7, with TRBD2 matching 9 bases. The CDR3 covers 17 residues. Germline lookup yields CDR1 SGHTA and CDR2 FQGNSA. Trimming removed 1 base from V and 5 bases from J; junction bases left unmatched: 12. The CDR3 DNA is TGTGCCAGCAGCTTAGACGGTTTGGGCGGGAGGGCTGACGAGCAGTACTTC. Translating gives CASSLDGLGGRADEQYF. The complete variable domain, with remaining parts taken from reference TRBV7-2 and TRBJ2-7, reads GAGVSQSPSNKVTEKGKDVELRCDPISGHTALYWYRQSLGQGLEFLIYFQGNSAPDKSGLPSDRFSAERTGGSVSTLTIQRTQQEDSAVYLCASSLDGLGGRADEQYFGPGTRLTVT.

The chain has TRBV2 and TRBJ2-2; D is possibly TRBD2 (6 bases). The CDR3 runs to 14 residues. Between the trimmed V and J ends, which lost 7 bases and 2 bases, there was a span of 11 bases. The germline gives CDR1 SNHLY, CDR2 FYNNEI. The CDR3 DNA reads as TGTGCCAGCACGGCGGAGGGAAACACCGGGGAGCTGTTTTTT. It specifies CASTAEGNTGELFF.

This chain connects TRBV5-4 to TRBJ2-1; 11 nucleotides agree with TRBD2. V trimming: 2 bases; J trimming: 5 bases; junction bases outside the gene matches: 6. This CDR3 has 16 amino acids. The germline CDR1 and CDR2 sequences are SGHNT and YYREEE (reference sequence). The CDR3 bases are TGTGCCAGCAGCTTCTTTACTAGCGGGAGAGACAATGAGCAGTTCTTC. This sequence encodes CASSFFTSGRDNEQFF. The whole variable domain, remainder taken from reference TRBV5-4 and TRBJ2-1, is ETGVTQSPTHLIKTRGQQVTLRCSSQSGHNTVSWYQQALGQGPQFIFQYYREEENGRGNFPPRFSGLQFPNYSSELNVNALELDDSALYLCASSFFTSGRDNEQFFGPGTRLTVL.

V is TRBV30 and J is TRBJ2-2; D is possibly TRBD2 (5 bases). The CDR3 is 15 amino acids. Germline lookup yields CDR1 GTSNPN and CDR2 SVGIG (reference sequence). Between the trimmed V and J ends, which lost 1 base and 4 bases, there was a span of 13 bases. Here the CDR3 reads CAWSGLKGGTGELFF. CDR3 bases: TGTGCCTGGAGTGGACTAAAAGGTGGCACCGGGGAGCTGTTTTTT.

In this sample, this clone turned up a few times. The genes are TRBV5-6 and TRBJ1-2; D is possibly TRBD1 (6 bases). The CDR3 totals 13 residues. Per germline, CDR1 SGHDT and CDR2 YYEEEE. V was clipped by 4 bases and J by 6 bases, with 13 bases between them. CDR3 sequence (DNA): TGTGCCAGCAGCACGGGTGGGGGCAATGGCTACACCTTC. Its protein product is CASSTGGGNGYTF.

V gene TRBV9 combines with J gene TRBJ2-7, with 8 bases matching TRBD1. This CDR3 has 15 amino acids. The germline V gene has CDR1 SGDLS and CDR2 YYNGEE. V was clipped by 4 bases and J by 2 bases; unmatched bases: 8. For the CDR3, the DNA is TGTGCCAGCAGCCACGCCAGGGGGCCCGCCTACGAGCAGTACTTC. Protein sequence: CASSHARGPAYEQYF.

In this sample, this clone is medium-sized. The rearrangement links TRBV20-1 to TRBJ2-3, with 7 bases identical to TRBD1. The junction had 17 bases not matched to a gene; V was cut back by 5 bases and J by 6 bases. This CDR3 contains 16 residues. The V gene's germline CDR1 is DFQATT and CDR2 SNEGSKA (reference sequence). The CDR3 coding sequence is TGCAGTGCTGGTGAAGACAGGGTCGGTGGTCGTGATACGCAGTATTTT. It codes for CSAGEDRVGGRDTQYF.

This chain joins TRBV2 and TRBJ2-3; D is perhaps TRBD2 (7 bases). Germline-derived CDR1 and CDR2 are SNHLY and FYNNEI. Trimming removed 6 bases from V and 5 bases from J, with 18 bases in between. The CDR3 extends over 15 amino acids. This chain's CDR3 is CASRGGGLVVDTQYF. DNA for the CDR3: TGTGCCAGCAGGGGAGGGGGTCTAGTAGTAGATACGCAGTATTTT. Using reference TRBV2 and TRBJ2-3 for the parts outside the CDR3, the full variable domain is EPEVTQTPSHQVTQMGQEVILRCVPISNHLYFYWYRQILGQKVEFLVSFYNNEISEKSEIFDDQFSVERPDGSNFTLKIRSTKLEDSAMYFCASRGGGLVVDTQYFGPGTRLTVL.

This clone was picked up a small number of times. The J gene is TRBJ1-1, the V gene TRBV11-2, with 7 bases fitting TRBD1. Looked up from germline, CDR1 is SGHAT and CDR2 is FQNNGV. V gave up 4 bases and J gave up 2 bases; unmatched junction bases: 4. CDR3 length: 14 residues. This CDR3 is CASSSGQLNTEAFF. In DNA form, the CDR3 reads TGTGCCAGCAGCTCGGGACAGCTTAACACTGAAGCTTTCTTT.

The genes are TRBV5-5 and TRBJ2-1, with 8 bases lining up with TRBD2. The CDR3 contains 14 residues. J gave up 3 bases and V 2 bases, and 1 base lay outside the gene matches. Germline lookup yields CDR1 SGHKS and CDR2 YYEKEE (reference sequence). The CDR3 loop reads CASSLGTSYNEQFF. The CDR3 DNA is TGTGCCAGCAGCTTAGGGACTAGCTACAATGAGCAGTTCTTC.

J is TRBJ1-1 and V is TRBV12-3 or TRBV12-4, with D possibly TRBD1 on 6 matching bases. The CDR3 contains 13 residues. Trimming removed 6 bases at V and 12 bases at J, with 20 bases between. The CDR3 protein is CASSLRSGAESFF. DNA for the CDR3: TGTGCCAGCAGCTTAAGGTCAGGGGCCGAGTCTTTCTTT.

This clone was counted between two and nine times. V and J are TRBV19 and TRBJ1-1, with D possibly being TRBD1 (5 bases). The CDR3 spans 14 residues. Between the trimmed V and J ends, which lost 7 bases and 4 bases, there was a span of 16 bases. Germline V gene lookup returns CDR1 LNHDA and CDR2 SQIVND (reference sequence). CDR3 in amino acids: CASIYGGTVTEAFF. DNA of the CDR3: TGTGCCAGTATCTACGGCGGGACTGTCACTGAAGCTTTCTTT.

This chain uses TRBV15 with TRBJ2-7; D remains ambiguous. V dropped 0 bases and J dropped 3 bases, with 6 bases sitting between them. This CDR3 region has 13 residues. Germline V lookup: CDR1 LNHNV, CDR2 YYDKDF (reference sequence). The CDR3 sequence: CATSRDFHYEQYF. The CDR3 bases are TGTGCCACCAGCAGAGATTTTCACTACGAGCAGTACTTC.